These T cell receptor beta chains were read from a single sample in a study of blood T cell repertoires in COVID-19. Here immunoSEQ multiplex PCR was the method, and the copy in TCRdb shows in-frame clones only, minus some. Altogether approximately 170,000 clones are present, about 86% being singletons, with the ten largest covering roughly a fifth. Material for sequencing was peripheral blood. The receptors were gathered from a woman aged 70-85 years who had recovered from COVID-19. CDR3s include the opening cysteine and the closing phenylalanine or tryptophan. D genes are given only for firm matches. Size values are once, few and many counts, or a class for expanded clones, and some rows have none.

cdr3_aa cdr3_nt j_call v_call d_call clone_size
CAWSGGGPSQFF TGTGCCTGGAGTGGGGGGGGGCCATCTCAGTTCTTC TRBJ2-1 TRBV30 . .
CASRQEFGTEAFF TGTGCCAGCAGACAGGAGTTTGGCACTGAAGCTTTCTTT TRBJ1-1 TRBV6-1 . .
CASTLGSGDDYGYTF TGCGCCAGCACCTTGGGGTCAGGGGATGACTATGGCTACACCTTC TRBJ1-2 TRBV5-1 . .
CASSRGGSNSPLHF TGTGCCAGCAGCCGGGGTGGGAGTAATTCACCCCTCCACTTT TRBJ1-6 TRBV7-9 . .
CASSRRELGPYNEQFF TGTGCCAGCAGCCGTCGGGAGCTCGGGCCCTACAATGAGCAGTTCTTC TRBJ2-1 TRBV3-1/TRBV3-2 . .
CAWGGGLSTGELFF TGTGCCTGGGGTGGAGGCTTGAGCACCGGGGAGCTGTTTTTT TRBJ2-2 TRBV30 . .
CASSGGAGGRADTQYF TGCGCCAGCAGCGGTGGGGCGGGAGGCCGCGCAGATACGCAGTATTTT TRBJ2-3 TRBV5-1 TRBD2 few
CASSSLVEGTEAFF TGTGCCAGCAGTTCACTCGTGGAGGGCACTGAAGCTTTCTTT TRBJ1-1 TRBV6-2/TRBV6-3 . few
CASSLGRGTTPRGYTF TGTGCCAGCAGCTTAGGGAGGGGCACGACCCCTAGGGGCTACACCTTC TRBJ1-2 TRBV7-9 . .
CASSPATSGRTGELFF TGTGCCAGCAGCCCCGCTACTAGCGGGAGAACCGGGGAGCTGTTTTTT TRBJ2-2 TRBV28 TRBD2 .
CASSPQGYNEQFF TGCGCCAGCAGCCCCCAGGGGTACAATGAGCAGTTCTTC TRBJ2-1 TRBV5-1 . .
CASSRAGTNQPQHF TGTGCCAGCAGCCGCGCGGGAACAAATCAGCCCCAGCATTTT TRBJ1-5 TRBV6-5 . .
CASSSWNAGEKLFF TGTGCCAGCAGCAGTTGGAACGCGGGTGAAAAACTGTTTTTT TRBJ1-4 TRBV19 . .
CASSLPPIRWAINTGELFF TGTGCCAGCAGCTTGCCGCCTATAAGATGGGCTATAAACACCGGGGAGCTGTTTTTT TRBJ2-2 TRBV13 . once
CASSLSSGGANTGELFF TGTGCCAGCAGCTTATCTAGCGGGGGCGCGAACACCGGGGAGCTGTTTTTT TRBJ2-2 TRBV7-3 TRBD2 .